The clone carrying this TCR beta chain was counted a few times. Antigen specificity is unknown. By quantitative 5'-RACE with molecular barcodes, the TCR beta libraries were made. TCRdb re-called the 5' RACE reads with MiXCR, one entry per CDR3 protein. The sample holds around 250,000 distinct CDR3 sequences, over 8.5% seen once. This sample was taken from a study of CD8 T cells in ankylosing spondylitis. The study, taken as a whole, reports: Both synovial fluid and blood in reactive arthritis had previously been reported to carry some motif variants. Characteristic, it appeared, of ankylosing spondylitis blood was a TCR beta motif of fewer than 10 highly homologous variants. As reported, disease-linked clones showed significant enrichment in matched ankylosing spondylitis synovial fluid.

This CDR3 comprises 17 residues. Germline CDR1 is MGHDK and CDR2 is SYGVNS. The V gene end was trimmed by 2 bases and the J gene end by 6 bases; junction bases not matched to a gene: 15. The V and J genes are TRBV25-1 and TRBJ2-7; 8 nucleotides align to TRBD1. Material for sequencing was blood, either unsorted or a sorted T cell fraction (not recorded which). This sequence originates from a male donor with ankylosing spondylitis or in good health (not recorded which). This CDR3 is CASSEPTPGTGEGEQYF. The CDR3 DNA is TGTGCCAGCAGTGAACCAACCCCGGGGACAGGAGAAGGCGAGCAGTACTTC.